This T cell receptor beta chain was sequenced in a study of lymphopenia after photon versus proton radiotherapy. As concerns this clone: The antigen remains undetermined.

Sequencing used immunoSEQ multiplex PCR; TCRdb keeps in-frame clones, though not all of them. The sample records 18,000 or so clones, 70% to 90% being singletons. Overall study findings and caveats: Proton therapy kept repertoires fairly stable, unlike photons, which gained effector/memory cells.

Sequencing was performed on peripheral blood, taken from a patient treated with proton-based radiotherapy. The receptor's source is a man between 65 and 85 years old with pancreatic cancer.

The DNA of the CDR3 is TGTGCCAGTAGTATTCGTAGGGGTTCCTACAATGAGCAGTTCTTC. It is translated as CASSIRRGSYNEQFF. This chain joins TRBV19 and TRBJ2-1, with D perhaps matching TRBD1 (5 bases). The CDR3 is made up of 15 amino acids. V lost 3 bases and J 1 base, leaving 10 bases between the germline ends. Germline V gene lookup returns CDR1 LNHDA and CDR2 SQIVND (reference sequence).